Reported below is one TCR beta chain. The assay was immunoSEQ multiplex PCR, and TCRdb's table has in-frame clones only and misses some. The sample lists tens of thousands of clones, 93% occurring once. The sample belongs to a study of T cell changes during pregnancy in multiple sclerosis. The germline gives CDR1 MNHNY, CDR2 SVGAGI (reference sequence). Trimming cost V 2 bases and J 3 bases; bases outside gene matches: 6. The CDR3 has 15 residues. Sequencing used CD4+ T cells from peripheral blood mononuclear cells, obtained in the third trimester of pregnancy. The TCR sequence derives from a female donor with multiple sclerosis, enrolled in a pregnancy study. The chain combines TRBV6-6 with TRBJ2-7, with 8 bases fitting TRBD2. The CDR3 reads CASSYESGGGYEQYF. The CDR3 coding sequence is TGTGCCAGCAGTTACGAGAGCGGGGGAGGCTACGAGCAGTACTTC.